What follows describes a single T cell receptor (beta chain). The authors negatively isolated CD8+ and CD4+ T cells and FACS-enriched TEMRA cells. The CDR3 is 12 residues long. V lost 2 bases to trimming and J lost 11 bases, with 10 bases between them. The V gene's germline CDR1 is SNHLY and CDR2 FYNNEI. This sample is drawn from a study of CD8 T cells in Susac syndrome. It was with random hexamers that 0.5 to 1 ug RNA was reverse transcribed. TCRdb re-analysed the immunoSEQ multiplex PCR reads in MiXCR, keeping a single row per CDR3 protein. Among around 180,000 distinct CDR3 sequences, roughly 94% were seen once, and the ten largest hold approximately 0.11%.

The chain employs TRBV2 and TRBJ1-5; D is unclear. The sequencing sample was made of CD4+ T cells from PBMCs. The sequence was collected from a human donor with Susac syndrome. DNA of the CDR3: TGTGCCAGCAGTGAAACTTTGGGAACCCAGCATTTT. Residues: CASSETLGTQHF. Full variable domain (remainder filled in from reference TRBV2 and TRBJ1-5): EPEVTQTPSHQVTQMGQEVILRCVPISNHLYFYWYRQILGQKVEFLVSFYNNEISEKSEIFDDQFSVERPDGSNFTLKIRSTKLEDSAMYFCASSETLGTQHFGDGTRLSIL.